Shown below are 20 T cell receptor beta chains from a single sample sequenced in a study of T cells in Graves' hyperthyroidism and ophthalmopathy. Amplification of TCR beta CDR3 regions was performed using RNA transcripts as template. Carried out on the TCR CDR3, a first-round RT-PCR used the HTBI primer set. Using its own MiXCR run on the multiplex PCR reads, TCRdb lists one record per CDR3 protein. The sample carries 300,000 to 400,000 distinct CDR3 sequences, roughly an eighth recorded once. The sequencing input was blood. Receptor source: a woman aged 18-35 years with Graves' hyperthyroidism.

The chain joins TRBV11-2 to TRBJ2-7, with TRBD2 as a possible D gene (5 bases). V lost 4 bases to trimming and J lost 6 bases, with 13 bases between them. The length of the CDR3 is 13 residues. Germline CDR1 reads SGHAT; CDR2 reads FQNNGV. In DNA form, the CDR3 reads TGTGCCAGCAGCTCCATCCGGGGTGGCGAGCAGTACTTC. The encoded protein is CASSSIRGGEQYF.

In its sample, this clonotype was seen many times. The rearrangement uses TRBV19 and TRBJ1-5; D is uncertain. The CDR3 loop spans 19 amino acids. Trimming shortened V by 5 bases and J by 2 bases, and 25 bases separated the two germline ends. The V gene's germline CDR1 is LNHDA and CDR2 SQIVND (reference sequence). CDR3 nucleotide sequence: TGTGCCAGTAGTTCACTCTACATATCAGACGGTCGAGGCAATCAGCCCCAGCATTTT. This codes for CASSSLYISDGRGNQPQHF.

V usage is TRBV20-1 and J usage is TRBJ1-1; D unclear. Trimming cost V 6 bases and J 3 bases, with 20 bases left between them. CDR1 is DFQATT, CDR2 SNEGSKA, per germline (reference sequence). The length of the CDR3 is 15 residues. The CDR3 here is CSASSPGSGYTEAFF. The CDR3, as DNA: TGCAGTGCCAGCTCACCGGGGTCGGGCTACACTGAAGCTTTCTTT.

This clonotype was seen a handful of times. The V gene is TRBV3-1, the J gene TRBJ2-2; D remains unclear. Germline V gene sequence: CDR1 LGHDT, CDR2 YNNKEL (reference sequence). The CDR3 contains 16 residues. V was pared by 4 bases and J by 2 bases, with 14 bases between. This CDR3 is CASSPSLSLNTGELFF. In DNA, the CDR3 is TGTGCCAGCAGCCCCAGTCTTTCCTTAAACACCGGGGAGCTGTTTTTT.

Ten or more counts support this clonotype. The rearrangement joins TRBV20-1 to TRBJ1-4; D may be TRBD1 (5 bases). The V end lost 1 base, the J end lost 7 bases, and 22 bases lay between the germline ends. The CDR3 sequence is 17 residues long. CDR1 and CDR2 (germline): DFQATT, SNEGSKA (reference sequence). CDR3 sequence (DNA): TGCAGTGCTAGAGGGTTGATGGGGGATCCGGGCGGTGAAAAACTGTTTTTT. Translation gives CSARGLMGDPGGEKLFF.

The CDR3: CASSVYGVGRPTEAFF. CDR3 sequence (DNA): TGTGCCAGCAGCGTATACGGGGTCGGGAGGCCCACTGAAGCTTTCTTT. V and J are TRBV9 and TRBJ1-1, with unresolved D. V dropped 1 base and J dropped 4 bases, with 17 bases sitting between them. The CDR3 length is 16 residues. From germline, CDR1 is SGDLS and CDR2 YYNGEE.

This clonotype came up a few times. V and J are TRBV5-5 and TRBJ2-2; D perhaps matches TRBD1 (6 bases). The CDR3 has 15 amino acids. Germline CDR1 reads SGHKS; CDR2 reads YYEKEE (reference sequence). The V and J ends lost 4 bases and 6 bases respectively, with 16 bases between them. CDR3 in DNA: TGTGCCAGCAGCCCCCGGACAGCCGGTTCCGGGGAGCTGTTTTTT. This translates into CASSPRTAGSGELFF.

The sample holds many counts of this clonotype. CDR3 residues: CASSLQAGGPQNTQYF. CDR3 nucleotides: TGTGCCAGCAGCTTACAAGCGGGGGGGCCACAGAATACGCAGTATTTT. V usage is TRBV7-3 and J usage is TRBJ2-3; the match to TRBD2 covers 10 bases. The germline gives CDR1 SGHTA, CDR2 FQGTGA. The CDR3 covers 16 residues. V lost 2 bases and J lost 7; bases outside the gene matches: 9.

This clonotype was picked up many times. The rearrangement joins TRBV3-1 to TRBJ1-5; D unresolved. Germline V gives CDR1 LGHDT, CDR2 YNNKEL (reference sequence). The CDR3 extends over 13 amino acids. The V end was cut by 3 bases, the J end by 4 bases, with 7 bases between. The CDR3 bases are TGTGCCAGCAGCCAGTTCCTGAATCAGCCCCAGCATTTT. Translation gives CASSQFLNQPQHF.

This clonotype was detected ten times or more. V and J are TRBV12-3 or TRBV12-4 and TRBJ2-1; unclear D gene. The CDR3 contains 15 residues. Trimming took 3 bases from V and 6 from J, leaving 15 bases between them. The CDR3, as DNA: TGTGCCAGCAGTTTGGCAGCCGGCTCGGCCAATGAGCAGTTCTTC. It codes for CASSLAAGSANEQFF.

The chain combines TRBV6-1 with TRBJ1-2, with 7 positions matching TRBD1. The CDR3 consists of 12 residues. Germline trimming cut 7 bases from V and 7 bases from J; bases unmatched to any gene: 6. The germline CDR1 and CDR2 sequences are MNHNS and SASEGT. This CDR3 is CASKEGASGYTF. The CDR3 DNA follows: TGTGCCAGCAAGGAGGGGGCTTCTGGCTACACCTTC.

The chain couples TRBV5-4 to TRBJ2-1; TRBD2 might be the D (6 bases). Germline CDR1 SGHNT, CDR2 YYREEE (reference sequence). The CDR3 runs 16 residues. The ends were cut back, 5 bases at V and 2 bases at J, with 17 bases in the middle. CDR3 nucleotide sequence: TGTGCCAGCAGTCCCAGTGCAGGACTAACCTACAATGAGCAGTTCTTC. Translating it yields CASSPSAGLTYNEQFF.

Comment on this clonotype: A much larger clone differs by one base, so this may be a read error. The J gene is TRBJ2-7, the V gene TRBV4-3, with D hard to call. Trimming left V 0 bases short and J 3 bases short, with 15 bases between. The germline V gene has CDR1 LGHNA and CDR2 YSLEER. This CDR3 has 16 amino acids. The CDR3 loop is CASSQDLMAESYEQYF. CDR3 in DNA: TGCGCCAGCAGCCAAGACTTAATGGCGGAGAGCTACGAGCAGTACTTC.

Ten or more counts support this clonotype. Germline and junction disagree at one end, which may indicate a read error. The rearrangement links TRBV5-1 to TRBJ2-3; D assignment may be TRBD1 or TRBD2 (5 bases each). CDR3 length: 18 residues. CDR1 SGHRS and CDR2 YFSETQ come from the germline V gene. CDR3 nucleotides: TGCGCCAGCAGCTTGGACGCCCTAGCTGGGGCTAGCACCGATACGCAGTATTTT. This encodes CASSLDALAGASTDTQYF.

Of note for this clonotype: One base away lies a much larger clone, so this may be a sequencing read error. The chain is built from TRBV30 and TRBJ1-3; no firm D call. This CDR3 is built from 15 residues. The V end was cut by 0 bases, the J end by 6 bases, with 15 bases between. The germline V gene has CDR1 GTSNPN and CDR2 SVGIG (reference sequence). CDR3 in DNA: TGTGCCTGGAGTGTAAGTGGGAAGGATTCAAACACCATATATTTT. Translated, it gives CAWSVSGKDSNTIYF.

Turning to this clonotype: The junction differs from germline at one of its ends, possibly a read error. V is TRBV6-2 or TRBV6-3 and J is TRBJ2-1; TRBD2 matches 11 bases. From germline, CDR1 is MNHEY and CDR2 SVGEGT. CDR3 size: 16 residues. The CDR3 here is CASTYGLTSGIREQFF. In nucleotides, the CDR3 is TGTGCCAGCACTTACGGGCTGACTAGCGGGATTCGTGAGCAGTTCTTC.

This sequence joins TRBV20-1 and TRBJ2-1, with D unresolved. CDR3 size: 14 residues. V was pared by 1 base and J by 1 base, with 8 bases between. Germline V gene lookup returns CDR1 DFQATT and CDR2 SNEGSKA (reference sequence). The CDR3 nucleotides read TGCAGTGCTAGAGGACTCCTATCCTACAATGAGCAGTTCTTC. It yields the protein CSARGLLSYNEQFF.

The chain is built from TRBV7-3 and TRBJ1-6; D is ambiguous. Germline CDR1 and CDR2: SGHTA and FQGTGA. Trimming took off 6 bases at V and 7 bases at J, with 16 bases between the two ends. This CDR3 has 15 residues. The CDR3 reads CASSLWASRNSPLHF. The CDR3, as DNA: TGTGCCAGCAGTTTGTGGGCCTCCCGGAATTCACCCCTCCACTTT.

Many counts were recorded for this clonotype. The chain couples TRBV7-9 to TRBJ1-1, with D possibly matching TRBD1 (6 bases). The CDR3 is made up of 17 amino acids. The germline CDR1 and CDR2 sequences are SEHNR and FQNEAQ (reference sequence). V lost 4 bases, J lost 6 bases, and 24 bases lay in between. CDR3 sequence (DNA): TGTGCCAGCAGCTCGCCGGGACACAATCCCCCTGGGGCTGAAGCTTTCTTT. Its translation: CASSSPGHNPPGAEAFF.

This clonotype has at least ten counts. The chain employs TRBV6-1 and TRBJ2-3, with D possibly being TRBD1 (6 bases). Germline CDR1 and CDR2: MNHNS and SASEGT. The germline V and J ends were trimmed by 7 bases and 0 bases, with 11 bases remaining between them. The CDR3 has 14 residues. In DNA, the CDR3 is TGTGCCAGCATGGGGGCAGGTAGCACAGATACGCAGTATTTT. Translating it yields CASMGAGSTDTQYF.